Presented here are 27 T cell receptor beta chains from one specimen sequenced in a study of shared clonotypes between healthy human individuals. It was CD45RO-negative cells, positively selected for CCR7, that made up naive CD8 cells, with terminally differentiated effector memory CD45RA+ cells excluded. Sequenced by immunoSEQ multiplex PCR; TCRdb stores in-frame clones only, minus some. The profile shows millions of clones, about 95% of them singletons. The sequenced material came from naive CD8+ T cells sorted from blood. Receptors originate from a man between 18 and 35 years old in good health.

This chain links TRBV18 with TRBJ2-5, with TRBD2 matching over 8 bases. There are 16 residues in the CDR3. Losses at the gene ends were 4 bases for V and 2 bases for J; bases not matched to a gene: 9. Germline loops: CDR1 KGHSH, CDR2 LQKENI. The CDR3 DNA reads TGTGCCAGCTCACGTGCACAGCGGGGGTGGCAAGAGACCCAGTACTTC. Its translation is CASSRAQRGWQETQYF.

J is TRBJ2-2 and V is TRBV27, with D maybe TRBD1 (5 bases). CDR3 length: 19 amino acids. Germline-derived CDR1 and CDR2 are MNHEY and SMNVEV (reference sequence). With 3 bases removed from V and 8 bases from J, the gap between germline ends came to 28 bases. In DNA form, the CDR3 reads TGTGCCAGCAGTTTCGGTGGGGCCTCCCCCCTGGAGTTAGGAGGGGAGCTGTTTTTT. This codes for CASSFGGASPLELGGELFF.

This chain connects TRBV7-2 to TRBJ1-2; D uncertain. CDR3 length: 12 residues. V lost 1 base and J 8 bases, leaving 8 bases between the germline ends. From germline, CDR1 is SGHTA and CDR2 FQGNSA. CDR3 coding DNA: TGTGCCAGCAGCTTAGGGAGGGCGGGCTACACCTTC. Its protein product is CASSLGRAGYTF.

This clone showed up just once. The same CDR3 also results from other DNA sequences found in this sample. The CDR3 sequence is CASSLGGGEQFF. CDR3 bases: TGTGCCAGCAGCTTGGGTGGAGGAGAGCAGTTCTTC. This rearrangement joins TRBV5-6 to TRBJ2-1; D perhaps matches TRBD2 (5 bases). Deletions cut 0 bases from V and 10 bases from J, with 8 bases between. Germline CDR1 and CDR2: SGHDT and YYEEEE. This CDR3 is 12 amino acids long.

Points on this clone: The same CDR3 can be traced to other DNA sequences in this sample. The J gene is TRBJ2-1, the V gene TRBV7-6, with D uncertain. Germline V gives CDR1 SGHVS, CDR2 FNYEAQ. This CDR3 contains 15 residues. V was clipped by 0 bases and J by 0 bases, with 6 bases between them. The CDR3 nucleotides are TGTGCCAGCAGCTTAGCTGGAAGCTCCTACAATGAGCAGTTCTTC. It specifies CASSLAGSSYNEQFF.

The rearrangement links TRBV27 to TRBJ1-1, with a possible D match to TRBD1 (6 bases). The CDR3 spans 13 residues. The germline V gene encodes CDR1 MNHEY and CDR2 SMNVEV (reference sequence). V lost 9 bases, J lost 0 bases, and 11 bases lay in between. The CDR3 sequence is CASRQELNTEAFF. Here the CDR3 DNA reads TGTGCCAGTAGACAGGAGCTGAACACTGAAGCTTTCTTT.

The chain employs TRBV10-1 and TRBJ2-5; D is perhaps TRBD2 (5 bases). Germline V gene lookup returns CDR1 WNHNN and CDR2 SYGVQD (reference sequence). The CDR3 length is 13 residues. Trimming left V 4 bases short and J 4 bases short, with 10 bases between. The CDR3: CASSGGASETQYF. DNA of the CDR3: TGCGCCAGCAGTGGGGGAGCGTCAGAGACCCAGTACTTC.

V is TRBV7-8 and J is TRBJ1-1; a possible D gene is TRBD1 (6 bases). There are 14 residues in the CDR3. V was trimmed by 5 bases and J by 2 bases, leaving 12 bases between them. Germline assignment: CDR1 SGHVS and CDR2 FQNEAQ. The CDR3 loop reads CASSPEGVNTEAFF. The CDR3 DNA is TGTGCCAGCAGCCCCGAGGGGGTAAACACTGAAGCTTTCTTT.

The V and J genes are TRBV6-4 and TRBJ1-2; 9 nucleotides align to TRBD1. The CDR3 is made up of 15 amino acids. The germline CDR1 and CDR2 sequences are MRHNA and SNTAGT. With V trimmed by 0 bases and J by 4 bases, 3 bases remained unmatched. The CDR3 here is CASSDSKGQGYGYTF. DNA for the CDR3: TGTGCCAGCAGTGACTCGAAGGGACAGGGCTATGGCTACACCTTC.

The gene calls are TRBV30 and TRBJ2-7; 7 bases line up with TRBD2. Unmatched junction bases numbered 10, after V lost 7 bases and J lost 4 bases. The length of the CDR3 is 13 residues. CDR1 and CDR2 from the germline V gene are GTSNPN and SVGIG (reference sequence). Written as DNA, the CDR3 is TGTGCCTCGGGGGGTAGTCCTATTTACGAGCAGTACTTC. This gives the protein CASGGSPIYEQYF.

V and J are TRBV27 and TRBJ2-3; tentative D call: TRBD2 (6 bases). CDR1 is MNHEY, CDR2 SMNVEV, per germline (reference sequence). CDR3 length equals 15 residues. Between the trimmed V and J ends, which lost 6 bases and 6 bases, there was a span of 19 bases. CDR3 region: CASRPGTPFADTQYF. The CDR3 DNA reads as TGTGCCAGCAGGCCCGGGACTCCCTTCGCGGATACGCAGTATTTT.

This sequence joins TRBV4-1 and TRBJ2-7; D is possibly TRBD2 (5 bases). The CDR3 runs 15 residues. Germline V gene lookup returns CDR1 MGHRA and CDR2 YSYEKL. V was cut by 2 bases and J by 0 bases, with 11 bases left in between. The CDR3 region has the DNA TGCGCCAGCAGCCAACAGCGGATGAGCTCCTACGAGCAGTACTTC. Translating gives CASSQQRMSSYEQYF.

On this clone: Other DNA sequences from this sample encode an identical CDR3 as well. This sequence joins TRBV6-6 and TRBJ2-1; no firm D call. This CDR3 has 11 residues. Germline V gives CDR1 MNHNY, CDR2 SVGAGI (reference sequence). V lost 2 bases to trimming and J lost 6 bases, with 2 bases between them. Here the CDR3 reads CASSYSNEQFF. The CDR3 nucleotides are TGTGCCAGCAGTTACAGCAATGAGCAGTTCTTC.

V usage is TRBV12-5 and J usage is TRBJ2-7, with TRBD2 matching over 10 bases. The junction had 7 bases not matched to a gene; V was cut back by 6 bases and J by 5 bases. In germline, CDR1 is LGHNT, CDR2 FRNRAP. The CDR3 is made up of 14 amino acids. The CDR3: CASGKRTSGDEQYF. The CDR3 DNA sequence: TGTGCTAGTGGCAAGCGGACTAGCGGCGACGAGCAGTACTTC.

The chain is built from TRBV6-5 and TRBJ2-3; TRBD2 is a possible D gene (5 bases). Germline-derived CDR1 and CDR2 are MNHEY and SVGAGI. V was clipped by 1 base and J by 1 base, with 9 bases between them. The CDR3 length is 15 residues. The CDR3 protein is CASSYFGDGTDTQYF. CDR3 nucleotide sequence: TGTGCCAGCAGTTACTTCGGGGATGGCACAGATACGCAGTATTTT.

The rearrangement links TRBV9 to TRBJ1-1, with 9 bases fitting TRBD1. The CDR3 consists of 14 residues. From germline, CDR1 is SGDLS and CDR2 YYNGEE. Trimming removed 4 bases from V and 7 bases from J; junction bases left unmatched: 8. The DNA for the CDR3 is TGTGCCAGCAGCCCTTGGACAGGGGAAGATGAAGCTTTCTTT. The encoded protein is CASSPWTGEDEAFF.

The chain has TRBV4-1 and TRBJ2-1, with D perhaps matching TRBD2 (5 bases). Trimming took off 0 bases at V and 2 bases at J, with 8 bases between the two ends. The CDR3 length is 15 residues. In germline, CDR1 is MGHRA, CDR2 YSYEKL. This CDR3 reads CASSQETRAYNEQFF. The DNA for the CDR3 is TGCGCCAGCAGCCAAGAGACGAGGGCCTACAATGAGCAGTTCTTC.

This clone was counted a single time. In DNA form, the CDR3 reads TGTGCCAGCAGTGCTACCATGAACACTGAAGCTTTCTTT. Protein: CASSATMNTEAFF. This chain uses TRBV6-5 with TRBJ1-1, with no clear D. This CDR3 comprises 13 residues. Germline V gene data show CDR1 as MNHEY and CDR2 as SVGAGI. The ends were cut back, 5 bases at V and 0 bases at J, with 7 bases in the middle.

V and J are TRBV5-6 and TRBJ2-7; the D gene is possibly TRBD2 (5 bases). V lost 4 bases and J lost 7, with 21 bases in between. The CDR3 covers 15 residues. Germline CDR1 SGHDT, CDR2 YYEEEE. CDR3: CASSPGLLALREQYF. CDR3 nucleotides: TGTGCCAGCAGCCCAGGACTGCTAGCTCTGAGGGAGCAGTACTTC. Variable domain in full (rest from reference TRBV5-6 and TRBJ2-7): DAGVTQSPTHLIKTRGQQVTLRCSPKSGHDTVSWYQQALGQGPQFIFQYYEEEERQRGNFPDRFSGHQFPNYSSELNVNALLLGDSALYLCASSPGLLALREQYFGPGTRLTVT.

CDR3 coding DNA: TGTGCCAGCAGGGAGGGGCAGGGATCCTACGAGCAGTACTTC. Its translation: CASREGQGSYEQYF. The chain employs TRBV2 and TRBJ2-7; tentative D call: TRBD2 (6 bases). V dropped 6 bases and J dropped 1 base, with 13 bases sitting between them. The germline CDR1 and CDR2 sequences are SNHLY and FYNNEI. This CDR3 contains 14 residues.

In DNA, the CDR3 is TGTGCCAGCAGCCGGGACGACACAGATACGCAGTATTTT. Protein sequence: CASSRDDTDTQYF. The chain recombines TRBV13 with TRBJ2-3; D may correspond to TRBD1 or TRBD2 (5 bases each). The CDR3 totals 13 residues. Germline-derived CDR1 and CDR2 are PRHDT and FYEKMQ (reference sequence). V was shortened by 5 bases and J by 2 bases, with 8 bases between the two germline ends.

This chain links TRBV11-2 with TRBJ2-1; no firm D call. The CDR3 contains 13 residues. Germline V gene data show CDR1 as SGHAT and CDR2 as FQNNGV. V lost 6 bases and J 0 bases, leaving 6 bases between the germline ends. The CDR3 loop reads CASSQNSYNEQFF. CDR3 in DNA: TGTGCCAGCAGTCAGAACTCCTACAATGAGCAGTTCTTC.

The chain joins TRBV5-1 to TRBJ2-1, with D possibly matching TRBD2 (5 bases). The V and J ends lost 1 base and 5 bases respectively, with 7 bases between them. The CDR3 consists of 13 residues. Looked up from germline, CDR1 is SGHRS and CDR2 is YFSETQ. This CDR3 reads CASSLYGNNEQFF. Here the CDR3 DNA reads TGCGCCAGCAGCTTGTACGGGAACAATGAGCAGTTCTTC.

This clone was seen a single time. The rearrangement uses TRBV7-2 and TRBJ1-1; D gene uncertain. The V gene's germline CDR1 is SGHTA and CDR2 FQGNSA. V lost 5 bases and J lost 2, with 12 bases in between. The CDR3 consists of 14 residues. This CDR3 is CASSPRRENTEAFF. CDR3 sequence (DNA): TGTGCCAGCAGCCCCAGGAGGGAAAACACTGAAGCTTTCTTT.

The chain has TRBV27 and TRBJ2-1; tentatively, D is TRBD2 (5 bases). CDR1 is MNHEY and CDR2 is SMNVEV in the germline V gene (reference sequence). The CDR3 has 14 amino acids. Trimming took off 5 bases at V and 7 bases at J, with 15 bases between the two ends. The DNA for the CDR3 is TGTGCCAGCAGTCGCCGGGAAAAGGTTAATGAGCAGTTCTTC. It translates to CASSRREKVNEQFF.

The chain employs TRBV27 and TRBJ2-3; D unresolved. CDR1 is MNHEY, CDR2 SMNVEV, per germline (reference sequence). Trimming stripped 6 bases from V and 2 bases from J, with 9 bases between. The CDR3 loop spans 13 amino acids. The CDR3 reads CASREQYTDTQYF. The CDR3 coding sequence is TGTGCCAGCAGGGAACAATACACAGATACGCAGTATTTT.

V and J are TRBV5-3 and TRBJ2-7; weak D call: TRBD2 (6 bases). TRBV5-3 is known as an ORF, though its function is uncertain. This CDR3 spans 14 amino acids. V was clipped by 3 bases and J by 2 bases, with 12 bases between them. CDR3 DNA: TGTGCCAGAAGCTCCGGGACTGGTGCCTACGAGCAGTACTTC. Its translation is CARSSGTGAYEQYF.